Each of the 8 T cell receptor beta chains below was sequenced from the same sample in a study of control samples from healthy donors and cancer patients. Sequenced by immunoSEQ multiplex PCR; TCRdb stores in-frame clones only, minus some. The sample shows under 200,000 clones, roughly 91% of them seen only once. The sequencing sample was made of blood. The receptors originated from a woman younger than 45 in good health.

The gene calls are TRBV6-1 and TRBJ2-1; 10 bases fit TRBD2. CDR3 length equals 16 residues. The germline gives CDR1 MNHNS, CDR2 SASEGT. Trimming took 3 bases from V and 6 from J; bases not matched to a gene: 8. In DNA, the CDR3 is TGTGCCAGCAGTGACAGCGGGAGGGCAAGAAGCAATGAGCAGTTCTTC. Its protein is CASSDSGRARSNEQFF.

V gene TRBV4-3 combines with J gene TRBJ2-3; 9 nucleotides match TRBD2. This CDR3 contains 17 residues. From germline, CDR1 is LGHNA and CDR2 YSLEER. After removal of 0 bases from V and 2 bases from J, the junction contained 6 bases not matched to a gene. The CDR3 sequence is CASSQDKVAGATDTQYF. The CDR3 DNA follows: TGCGCCAGCAGCCAAGATAAAGTAGCGGGAGCCACAGATACGCAGTATTTT.

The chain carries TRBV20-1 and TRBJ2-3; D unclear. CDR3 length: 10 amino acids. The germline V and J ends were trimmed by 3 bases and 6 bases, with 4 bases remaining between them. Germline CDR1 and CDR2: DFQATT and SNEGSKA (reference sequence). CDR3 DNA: TGCAGTGCTAGGGGGGATACGCAGTATTTT. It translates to CSARGDTQYF.

CDR3 residues: CATSRDYGGDQPQHF. CDR3 DNA sequence: TGTGCCACCAGCAGAGATTACGGGGGGGATCAGCCCCAGCATTTT. The rearrangement uses TRBV15 and TRBJ1-5, with D possibly TRBD1 on 5 matching bases. Germline CDR1 is LNHNV and CDR2 is YYDKDF (reference sequence). Trimming left V 0 bases short and J 5 bases short, with 11 bases between. The length of the CDR3 is 15 residues.

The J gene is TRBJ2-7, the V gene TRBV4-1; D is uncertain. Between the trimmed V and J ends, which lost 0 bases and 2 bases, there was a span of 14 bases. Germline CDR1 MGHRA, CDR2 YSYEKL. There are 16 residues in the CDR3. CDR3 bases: TGCGCCAGCAGCCAAGATTTTCAACAGTATCCCTACGAGCAGTACTTC. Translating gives CASSQDFQQYPYEQYF.

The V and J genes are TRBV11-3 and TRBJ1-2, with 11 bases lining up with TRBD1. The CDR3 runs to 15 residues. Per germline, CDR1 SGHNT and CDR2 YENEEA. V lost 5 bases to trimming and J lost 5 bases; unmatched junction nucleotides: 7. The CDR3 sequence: CASSATDRGQYGYTF. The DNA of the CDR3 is TGTGCCAGCAGCGCTACGGACAGGGGGCAATATGGCTACACCTTC.

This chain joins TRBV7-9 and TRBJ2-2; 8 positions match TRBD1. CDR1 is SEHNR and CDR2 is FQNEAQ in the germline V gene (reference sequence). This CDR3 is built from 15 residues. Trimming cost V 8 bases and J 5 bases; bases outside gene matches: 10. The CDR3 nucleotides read TGTGCCAGCTTCCTGGACAGGGTGAGGACCGGGGAGCTGTTTTTT. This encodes CASFLDRVRTGELFF.

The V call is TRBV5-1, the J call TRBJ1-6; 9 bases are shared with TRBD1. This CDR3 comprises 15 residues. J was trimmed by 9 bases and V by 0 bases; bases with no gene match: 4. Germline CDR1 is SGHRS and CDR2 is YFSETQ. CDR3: CASSLGQGERSPLHF. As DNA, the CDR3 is TGCGCCAGCAGCTTGGGACAGGGGGAGCGTTCACCCCTCCACTTT. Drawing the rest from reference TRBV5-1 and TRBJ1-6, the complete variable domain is KAGVTQTPRYLIKTRGQQVTLSCSPISGHRSVSWYQQTPGQGLQFLFEYFSETQRNKGNFPGRFSGRQFSNSRSEMNVSTLELGDSALYLCASSLGQGERSPLHFGNGTRLTVT.